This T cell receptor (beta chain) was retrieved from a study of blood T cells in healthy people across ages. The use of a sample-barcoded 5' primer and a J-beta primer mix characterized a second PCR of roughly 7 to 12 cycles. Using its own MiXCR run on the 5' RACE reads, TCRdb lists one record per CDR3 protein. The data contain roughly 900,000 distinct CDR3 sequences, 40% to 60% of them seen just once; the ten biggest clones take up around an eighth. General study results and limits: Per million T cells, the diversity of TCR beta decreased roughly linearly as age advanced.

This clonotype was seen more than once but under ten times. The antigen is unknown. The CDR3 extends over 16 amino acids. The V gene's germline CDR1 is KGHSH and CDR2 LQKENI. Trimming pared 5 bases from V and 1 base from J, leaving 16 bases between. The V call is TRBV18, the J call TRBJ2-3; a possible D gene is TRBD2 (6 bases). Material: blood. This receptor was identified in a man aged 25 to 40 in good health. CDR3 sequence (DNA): TGTGCCAGCTCAGACCTTCCGGGGGAAGGCACAGATACGCAGTATTTT. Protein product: CASSDLPGEGTDTQYF.